A selection of T cell receptor beta chains follows, all from one sample in a study of long-term antiretroviral therapy in people with HIV. Clones were read by immunoSEQ multiplex PCR, and TCRdb kept only the in-frame ones, dropping some. The table lists 15,000 to 20,000 clones, 79% of them singletons. The sample consisted of unsorted PBMCs, taken 2.3 years after starting antiretroviral therapy. These receptors were collected from a woman aged 40 to 50 with HIV. The CDR3 runs from the conserved cysteine through the conserved F or W. A D gene is named only where the DNA matches it firmly. Some rows mark clone size as missing; the rest say once, few, many or name a class of expanded clone.

d_call cdr3_length j_call clone_size v_call cdr3_nt cdr3_aa
TRBD1 16 TRBJ2-7 NA TRBV6-6 TGTGCCAGCAAGGGCAGGGGGTATGCAGGGTCCTACGAGCAGTACTTC CASKGRGYAGSYEQYF
NA 13 TRBJ1-1 NA TRBV10-3 TGTGCCATCAGTCCCGAAGGGCACACTGAAGCTTTCTTT CAISPEGHTEAFF
TRBD1 15 TRBJ2-7 NA TRBV30 TGTGCCTGGATCCCTTGGACAGGGGCCATGGGGGAGCAGTACTTC CAWIPWTGAMGEQYF
NA 13 TRBJ1-1 NA TRBV11-3 TGTGCCAGCAGCTTGGGACATGCGACTGAAGCTTTCTTT CASSLGHATEAFF
NA 14 TRBJ2-5 NA TRBV30 TGTGCCTGGAGTGTACTTACGGTAGCGGAGACCCAGTACTTC CAWSVLTVAETQYF
NA 16 TRBJ1-1 few TRBV6-5 TGTGCCAGCAGTTACGGGGCGGGGTTCATGAACACTGAAGCTTTCTTT CASSYGAGFMNTEAFF
TRBD1 15 TRBJ1-1 NA TRBV11-2 TGTGCCAGCAGCTTAAGGACAGGGGAGAACACTGAAGCTTTCTTT CASSLRTGENTEAFF
NA 11 TRBJ1-2 NA TRBV5-4 TGTGCCAGCAGCGGAAACTATGGCTACACCTTC CASSGNYGYTF
NA 15 TRBJ2-7 NA TRBV7-2 TGTGCCAGCAGCTTAGACTCTGTAAACCTATACGAGCAGTACTTC CASSLDSVNLYEQYF
NA 13 TRBJ1-1 few TRBV6-6 TGTGCCAGCAGTGGGATGTCTGGGGCTGAAGCTTTCTTT CASSGMSGAEAFF
NA 14 TRBJ1-2 NA TRBV9 TGTGCCAGCAGCGTAGGAGGACAGAACTATGGCTACACCTTC CASSVGGQNYGYTF
NA 18 TRBJ2-2 NA TRBV7-8 TGTGCCAGCAGCTTAGACCTCTTTGGCAGCCTGAACACCGGGGAGCTGTTTTTT CASSLDLFGSLNTGELFF
TRBD2 21 TRBJ2-1 once TRBV12-5 TGTGCTAGTGGTTGGTTCGATAGGGACACCTTACAGGGACTAGCTGGCAATGAGCAGTTCTTC CASGWFDRDTLQGLAGNEQFF
NA 15 TRBJ1-2 NA TRBV7-2 TGTGCCAGCAGCTTTTCTGGGGACATGGGCTCATCTTTCACCTTC CASSFSGDMGSSFTF
TRBD2 15 TRBJ2-2 NA TRBV6-1 TGTGCCAGCAGACACGAACCTATAGCGGGAGTGGAGCTGTTTTTT CASRHEPIAGVELFF
TRBD1 16 TRBJ1-1 NA TRBV10-3 TGTGCCATCAGTGCGGGACAGGGGATGTTTGACACTGAAGCTTTCTTT CAISAGQGMFDTEAFF
TRBD2 16 TRBJ2-3 NA TRBV27 TGTGCCAGCAGTTTTGGAGTAGCGGGGGTTTTAGATACGCAGTATTTT CASSFGVAGVLDTQYF
NA 15 TRBJ1-4 NA TRBV4-1 TGCGCCAGCAGCCAGACAAGTACAACTAATGAAAAACTGTTTTTT CASSQTSTTNEKLFF
NA 13 TRBJ1-2 few TRBV7-2 TGTGCCAGCAGCTTAAGGGGCCAACTACCCCCGGCCTTC CASSLRGQLPPAF
NA 14 TRBJ1-1 medium-sized TRBV11-3 TGTGCCAGCAGCTTAGAAGGGTGGTTAACTGAAGCTTTCTTT CASSLEGWLTEAFF
TRBD2 15 TRBJ2-5 NA TRBV7-9 TGTGCCAGCAGCCAGGGACTAGCGGGATCAGAGACCCAGTACTTC CASSQGLAGSETQYF
NA 13 TRBJ1-5 NA TRBV10-2 TGCGCCAGCAGTGTCGGAGTGGGTGAGCCCCAGCATTTT CASSVGVGEPQHF
TRBD2 14 TRBJ2-3 NA TRBV6-6 TGTGCCAGCAGCCACGGGGGGGGCACAGATACGCAGTATTTT CASSHGGGTDTQYF
TRBD2 17 TRBJ2-1 NA TRBV27 TGTGCCAGCAGTTTTCCGAGGGGCCTGGAGGGAGGGAATGAGCAGTTCTTC CASSFPRGLEGGNEQFF
NA 15 TRBJ2-1 NA TRBV6-5 TGTGCCAGCAGTTACTCCTGGAGGGCGGGAAATGAGCAGTTCTTC CASSYSWRAGNEQFF
TRBD2 18 TRBJ2-1 NA TRBV4-1 TGCGCCAGCAGTCCGGGGCTAGCGGCAGGATCGTACTACAATGAGCAGTTCTTC CASSPGLAAGSYYNEQFF
TRBD1 15 TRBJ1-2 NA TRBV4-1 TGCGCCAGCAGCCAAGAGTGGCAGGGGGCGCAAGGCTACACCTTC CASSQEWQGAQGYTF